This is a list of T cell receptor beta chains from one sample in a study of cytomegalovirus exposure and HLA in healthy donors. TCRdb's copy holds only in-frame clones and misses some; the assay was immunoSEQ multiplex PCR. The repertoire holds around 210,000 clones, with around 77% as singletons. The sequenced material came from PBMCs. The receptors shown here come from a woman aged 25 to 45 in good health and CMV-seronegative. CDR3s include the opening cysteine and the closing phenylalanine or tryptophan. The D gene is left open where the match is weak. Size tells how often a clone was seen (once, few, many) or the class of an expanded clone, and some rows leave it out.

d_call: .
j_call: TRBJ1-2
clone_size: .
v_call: TRBV5-6
cdr3_aa: CASSPGQVRGANYGYTF
cdr3_nt: TGTGCCAGCAGCCCGGGACAAGTCAGAGGGGCTAACTATGGCTACACCTTC

d_call: TRBD2
j_call: TRBJ2-1
clone_size: .
v_call: TRBV27
cdr3_aa: CASSIRTSGTYNEQFF
cdr3_nt: TGTGCCAGCAGTATCCGGACTAGCGGTACCTACAATGAGCAGTTCTTC

d_call: .
j_call: TRBJ1-4
clone_size: .
v_call: TRBV5-4
cdr3_aa: CASSLSRENEKLFF
cdr3_nt: TGTGCCAGCAGCTTGTCGCGAGAGAATGAAAAACTGTTTTTT

d_call: .
j_call: TRBJ1-2
clone_size: .
v_call: TRBV6-5
cdr3_aa: CASSYGGTYGYTF
cdr3_nt: TGTGCCAGCAGTTACGGGGGGACCTATGGCTACACCTTC

d_call: TRBD1
j_call: TRBJ2-7
clone_size: .
v_call: TRBV2
cdr3_aa: CASSRTGYEQYF
cdr3_nt: TGTGCCAGCAGTCGGACAGGCTACGAGCAGTACTTC

d_call: .
j_call: TRBJ2-6
clone_size: .
v_call: TRBV6-4
cdr3_aa: CASSGGFGANVLTF
cdr3_nt: TGTGCCAGCAGTGGCGGGTTTGGGGCCAACGTCCTGACTTTC

d_call: TRBD1
j_call: TRBJ2-7
clone_size: .
v_call: TRBV11-2
cdr3_aa: CASSSPRTGSYEQYF
cdr3_nt: TGTGCCAGCAGCTCCCCCCGGACAGGGTCCTACGAGCAGTACTTC

d_call: TRBD2
j_call: TRBJ2-3
clone_size: .
v_call: TRBV5-5
cdr3_aa: CASSLVGGGPGRTDTQYF
cdr3_nt: TGTGCCAGCAGCTTGGTCGGGGGGGGGCCGGGGAGAACAGATACGCAGTATTTT

d_call: .
j_call: TRBJ2-1
clone_size: .
v_call: TRBV7-7
cdr3_aa: CASSLAPLAINNEQFF
cdr3_nt: TGTGCCAGCAGCTTAGCCCCCCTAGCTATCAACAATGAGCAGTTCTTC

d_call: TRBD2
j_call: TRBJ2-7
clone_size: .
v_call: TRBV5-4
cdr3_aa: CASSDRSGGPSYEQYF
cdr3_nt: TGTGCCAGCAGCGACCGTAGCGGGGGGCCCTCCTACGAGCAGTACTTC

d_call: .
j_call: TRBJ2-2
clone_size: .
v_call: TRBV27
cdr3_aa: CAVRRVGGTGELFF
cdr3_nt: TGTGCCGTCCGGAGGGTAGGAGGCACCGGGGAGCTGTTTTTT

d_call: TRBD1
j_call: TRBJ1-1
clone_size: .
v_call: TRBV19
cdr3_aa: CASSPGTVTNTEAFF
cdr3_nt: TGTGCCAGTAGTCCCGGGACAGTTACGAACACTGAAGCTTTCTTT

d_call: .
j_call: TRBJ1-1
clone_size: .
v_call: TRBV18
cdr3_aa: CASSPVGSGATEAFF
cdr3_nt: TGTGCCAGCTCACCGGTTGGCAGTGGGGCCACTGAAGCTTTCTTT

d_call: TRBD1
j_call: TRBJ2-7
clone_size: .
v_call: TRBV15
cdr3_aa: CATSPRGGTGGLEQYF
cdr3_nt: TGTGCCACCAGCCCGCGGGGGGGGACAGGGGGCCTCGAGCAGTACTTC

d_call: TRBD2
j_call: TRBJ2-3
clone_size: .
v_call: TRBV6-4
cdr3_aa: CASSDGSGGGTTDTQYF
cdr3_nt: TGTGCCAGCAGTGATGGGTCGGGCGGGGGAACCACAGATACGCAGTATTTT

d_call: TRBD1
j_call: TRBJ1-2
clone_size: .
v_call: TRBV11-2
cdr3_aa: CASSSGQGYGYTF
cdr3_nt: TGTGCCAGCAGCTCGGGACAGGGATATGGCTACACCTTC

d_call: TRBD1
j_call: TRBJ1-1
clone_size: .
v_call: TRBV29-1
cdr3_aa: CSVPGGEAFF
cdr3_nt: TGCAGCGTCCCAGGGGGTGAAGCTTTCTTT

d_call: .
j_call: TRBJ2-5
clone_size: .
v_call: TRBV28
cdr3_aa: CASSYSPSETQYF
cdr3_nt: TGTGCCAGCAGTTACAGTCCCTCAGAGACCCAGTACTTC

d_call: .
j_call: TRBJ1-2
clone_size: .
v_call: TRBV5-1
cdr3_aa: CASSLARGGDYYGYTF
cdr3_nt: TGCGCCAGCAGCTTGGCCAGGGGAGGGGACTACTATGGCTACACCTTC

d_call: TRBD2
j_call: TRBJ2-7
clone_size: once
v_call: TRBV7-2
cdr3_aa: CASSLGSGRYYEQYF
cdr3_nt: TGTGCCAGCAGCTTAGGTAGCGGGAGGTACTACGAGCAGTACTTC

d_call: .
j_call: TRBJ1-1
clone_size: .
v_call: TRBV7-7
cdr3_aa: CASSRDRSSAAFF
cdr3_nt: TGTGCTAGCAGCCGAGACAGGAGTTCTGCGGCTTTCTTT

d_call: .
j_call: TRBJ2-2
clone_size: .
v_call: TRBV5-1
cdr3_aa: CASSPRGGQTGELFF
cdr3_nt: TGCGCCAGCAGCCCAAGGGGAGGTCAGACCGGGGAGCTGTTTTTT

d_call: .
j_call: TRBJ2-7
clone_size: .
v_call: TRBV5-4
cdr3_aa: CASSPDTRVYEQYF
cdr3_nt: TGTGCCAGCAGCCCCGACACCCGAGTTTACGAGCAGTACTTC

d_call: TRBD1
j_call: TRBJ1-2
clone_size: .
v_call: TRBV4-1
cdr3_aa: CASSLGQGLSDFNYGYTF
cdr3_nt: TGCGCCAGCAGCCTCGGACAGGGGCTATCCGATTTCAACTATGGCTACACCTTC

d_call: TRBD1
j_call: TRBJ1-1
clone_size: .
v_call: TRBV19
cdr3_aa: CASSINSGQKAFF
cdr3_nt: TGTGCCAGTAGTATTAATTCGGGACAGAAAGCTTTCTTT

d_call: .
j_call: TRBJ2-7
clone_size: .
v_call: TRBV5-6
cdr3_aa: CASSLVASYEQYF
cdr3_nt: TGTGCCAGCAGCTTGGTAGCCAGCTACGAGCAGTACTTC

d_call: TRBD1
j_call: TRBJ1-2
clone_size: .
v_call: TRBV9
cdr3_aa: CASSPGQGSTSTYGYTF
cdr3_nt: TGTGCCAGCAGCCCCGGACAGGGGAGTACGTCTACCTATGGCTACACCTTC

d_call: TRBD2
j_call: TRBJ2-7
clone_size: .
v_call: TRBV5-1
cdr3_aa: CASSLRGPGLTSYEQYF
cdr3_nt: TGCGCCAGCAGCTTGCGCGGCCCGGGACTAACCTCCTACGAGCAGTACTTC